Following are 23 T cell receptor beta chains from one sample sequenced in a study of T-cell memory formation after mild COVID-19. Each CDR3 protein gets one entry after TCRdb re-called the 5' RACE reads with MiXCR. The repertoire holds 550,000 to 650,000 distinct CDR3 sequences, with around a sixth as singletons. Sequencing used PBMCs or a T cell subset sorted from them (not recorded which). These receptors were obtained from an adult woman who had mild COVID-19 (a few samples of this study predate the infection). Cell type and time point are not known.

CDR3 nucleotides: TGTGCCAGCAGCCTGTCAAGTATTCATGAGCAGTTCTTC. Residues: CASSLSSIHEQFF. The chain employs TRBV12-3 or TRBV12-4 and TRBJ2-1; no reliable D call. The CDR3 length is 13 residues. V lost 6 bases, J lost 8 bases, and 14 bases lay in between.

This clonotype has more than one count but fewer than ten. The chain links TRBV7-9 to TRBJ1-2, with D unresolved. Germline CDR1 reads SEHNR; CDR2 reads FQNEAQ (reference sequence). V shed 8 bases and J shed 1 base, with 8 bases lying between them. The CDR3 is 12 amino acids. The CDR3 sequence is CASLEDNYGYTF. CDR3 coding DNA: TGTGCCAGCTTGGAGGATAACTATGGCTACACCTTC.

This clonotype appeared many times. At one end the junction does not follow the germline gene, possibly because of a read error. The chain links TRBV10-3 to TRBJ2-7; D perhaps matches TRBD2 (5 bases). The V gene's germline CDR1 is ENHRY and CDR2 SYGVKD. The CDR3 has 11 amino acids. The CDR3 is CAIASSHEQYF. The CDR3 DNA sequence: TGTGCCATCGCTAGCTCCCACGAGCAGTACTTC.

This clonotype showed up just a few times. Here the CDR3 reads CSARGQTSGSTDTQYF. CDR3 bases: TGCAGTGCTAGAGGTCAGACTAGCGGGAGCACAGATACGCAGTATTTT. The V call is TRBV20-1, the J call TRBJ2-3, with TRBD2 identical over 10 bases. Germline V gene data show CDR1 as DFQATT and CDR2 as SNEGSKA (reference sequence). V was clipped by 1 base and J by 0 bases; unmatched bases: 4. The CDR3 extends over 16 amino acids.

The chain links TRBV15 to TRBJ1-2, with D perhaps matching TRBD1 (5 bases). The germline V and J ends were trimmed by 6 bases and 6 bases, with 11 bases remaining between them. Per germline, CDR1 LNHNV and CDR2 YYDKDF (reference sequence). The CDR3 runs to 12 residues. The CDR3 DNA is TGTGCCACCAGTGAGGGACCCGATGGCTACACCTTC. Protein: CATSEGPDGYTF.

The rearrangement links TRBV20-1 to TRBJ1-2, with D tentatively TRBD1 (5 bases). Per germline, CDR1 DFQATT and CDR2 SNEGSKA (reference sequence). V was shortened by 3 bases and J by 2 bases, with 16 bases between the two germline ends. This CDR3 has 15 residues. The CDR3 DNA reads TGCAGTGCTAGGGTCCGGGACCCTAGAAACTATGGCTACACCTTC. It yields the protein CSARVRDPRNYGYTF.

This clonotype was observed a few times. The CDR3 here is CASSIGTKGYTF. CDR3 coding DNA: TGTGCCAGTAGTATTGGTACGAAGGGCTACACCTTC. This chain links TRBV19 with TRBJ1-2; D is unclear. This CDR3 comprises 12 residues. Germline CDR1 and CDR2: LNHDA and SQIVND (reference sequence). The V end lost 3 bases, the J end lost 8 bases, and 10 bases lay between the germline ends.

The chain recombines TRBV18 with TRBJ2-7; 7 bases agree with TRBD2. After removal of 2 bases from V and 6 bases from J, the junction contained 7 bases not matched to a gene. CDR1 is KGHSH, CDR2 LQKENI, per germline. CDR3 length: 14 amino acids. The CDR3 region is CASSPGLAEAEQYF. CDR3 bases: TGTGCCAGCTCACCAGGGCTAGCGGAGGCCGAGCAGTACTTC.

Only a few counts were recorded for this clonotype. This sequence joins TRBV12-3 or TRBV12-4 and TRBJ2-3, with D possibly being TRBD2 (5 bases). The V and J ends lost 2 bases and 1 base respectively, with 10 bases between them. The CDR3 is made up of 15 amino acids. CDR3 DNA sequence: TGTGCCAGCAGTTTAAGGACTGCAGGCACAGATACGCAGTATTTT. Residues: CASSLRTAGTDTQYF.

This clonotype was observed a handful of times. V and J are TRBV12-3 or TRBV12-4 and TRBJ1-1; the D is unclear. Trimming took 10 bases from V and 4 from J, leaving 13 bases between them. The CDR3 contains 12 residues. CDR3 sequence reads: CATALTGTEAFF. The CDR3 region has the DNA TGTGCCACTGCATTAACGGGCACTGAAGCTTTCTTT.

V gene TRBV4-1 combines with J gene TRBJ2-7; D is perhaps TRBD2 (6 bases). V lost 1 base and J lost 3, with 10 bases in between. The CDR3 extends over 14 amino acids. Germline CDR1 and CDR2: MGHRA and YSYEKL. The DNA of the CDR3 is TGCGCCAGCAGCCAAGTGGGAGGAGGCTACGAGCAGTACTTC. Amino acids: CASSQVGGGYEQYF.

This clonotype was observed a handful of times. This chain links TRBV7-8 with TRBJ2-5, with D possibly TRBD2 on 6 matching bases. Per the germline V gene, CDR1 is SGHVS and CDR2 is FQNEAQ. The CDR3 contains 15 residues. The ends were cut back, 1 base at V and 5 bases at J, with 14 bases in the middle. CDR3 DNA: TGTGCCAGCAGCTTAGGGGACGTACGGGAGGAGACCCAGTACTTC. Amino acid sequence: CASSLGDVREETQYF.

The chain uses TRBV13 and TRBJ1-2, with TRBD1 identical over 7 bases. CDR3 length equals 17 residues. J gave up 2 bases and V 5 bases, and 14 bases lay outside the gene matches. Germline CDR1 PRHDT, CDR2 FYEKMQ (reference sequence). CDR3 nucleotide sequence: TGTGCCAGCAGCCCCGGACAGGTGATTCTTCCCAACTATGGCTACACCTTC. It translates to CASSPGQVILPNYGYTF.

In its sample, this clonotype was seen a few times. The chain couples TRBV7-6 to TRBJ2-3; no clear D gene. V was clipped by 1 base and J by 3 bases, with 8 bases between them. This CDR3 is 14 amino acids long. Germline V gene lookup returns CDR1 SGHVS and CDR2 FNYEAQ. The CDR3 is CASSLETVTDTQYF. CDR3 in DNA: TGTGCCAGCAGCTTAGAGACGGTAACAGATACGCAGTATTTT.

The chain carries TRBV4-3 and TRBJ2-5, with 12 bases that match TRBD2. The J segment lost 4 bases and the V segment lost 0 bases, leaving 6 bases of the junction unmatched. The CDR3 runs 17 residues. Per the germline V gene, CDR1 is LGHNA and CDR2 is YSLEER. This chain's CDR3 is CASSQDRLAGGSETQYF. Written as DNA, the CDR3 is TGCGCCAGCAGCCAAGATCGCCTAGCGGGAGGGTCAGAGACCCAGTACTTC.

This clonotype was recorded a few times. V and J are TRBV12-3 or TRBV12-4 and TRBJ2-1, with TRBD2 matching 7 bases. After removal of 3 bases from V and 8 bases from J, the junction contained 7 bases not matched to a gene. CDR3 length: 14 residues. CDR3 protein: CASSLIAAGDEQFF. The CDR3 bases are TGTGCCAGCAGTTTGATCGCGGCGGGGGATGAGCAGTTCTTC.

The CDR3: CSARDPGGRGWTEAFF. CDR3 sequence (DNA): TGCAGTGCTAGAGATCCGGGCGGTCGGGGATGGACTGAAGCTTTCTTT. The chain carries TRBV20-1 and TRBJ1-1, with no clear D. Germline-derived CDR1 and CDR2 are DFQATT and SNEGSKA (reference sequence). V was shortened by 0 bases and J by 5 bases, with 19 bases between the two germline ends. The CDR3 is made up of 16 amino acids.

The chain couples TRBV4-3 to TRBJ2-7; D remains ambiguous. V was pared by 0 bases and J by 2 bases, with 11 bases between. Germline V gene data show CDR1 as LGHNA and CDR2 as YSLEER. The length of the CDR3 is 15 residues. CDR3 region: CASSQEPRSTYEQYF. DNA for the CDR3: TGCGCCAGCAGCCAAGAACCCCGGTCCACCTACGAGCAGTACTTC.

As to this clonotype: This may come from a read error, since a much larger clone is one base off. The chain recombines TRBV2 with TRBJ2-3; D is unclear. V lost 8 bases, J lost 0 bases, and 3 bases lay in between. The germline V gene encodes CDR1 SNHLY and CDR2 FYNNEI. The CDR3 length is 11 residues. The CDR3 is CASASTDTQYF. The DNA for the CDR3 is TGTGCCAGCGCGAGCACAGATACGCAGTATTTT.

The chain has TRBV20-1 and TRBJ2-2; 7 bases line up with TRBD2. V trimming: 0 bases; J trimming: 4 bases; junction bases outside the gene matches: 17. This CDR3 spans 19 amino acids. Germline V gene sequence: CDR1 DFQATT, CDR2 SNEGSKA (reference sequence). This chain's CDR3 is CSARDEFLSGRESTGELFF. The CDR3 DNA follows: TGCAGTGCTAGAGATGAGTTTCTTTCAGGGAGGGAGAGCACCGGGGAGCTGTTTTTT.

This clonotype occurred a few times. V and J are TRBV7-9 and TRBJ1-6; no firm D call. This CDR3 is built from 14 residues. Per the germline V gene, CDR1 is SEHNR and CDR2 is FQNEAQ (reference sequence). Trimming removed 6 bases from V and 11 bases from J, with 17 bases in between. Written as DNA, the CDR3 is TGTGCCAGCAGTTCGTCAGGATTCGAGGCACCCCTCCACTTT. Protein: CASSSSGFEAPLHF.

For this clonotype: This may come from a read error, since a much larger clone is one base off. V and J are TRBV3-1 and TRBJ2-7; unclear D gene. V was clipped by 8 bases and J by 0 bases, with 5 bases between them. This CDR3 has 11 amino acids. The V gene's germline CDR1 is LGHDT and CDR2 YNNKEL (reference sequence). The CDR3 DNA follows: TGTGCCAGCGGTTTCTCCTACGAGCAGTACTTC. This codes for CASGFSYEQYF.

This clonotype turned up a few times. The chain recombines TRBV5-6 with TRBJ1-5; tentatively, D is TRBD1 (6 bases). Looked up from germline, CDR1 is SGHDT and CDR2 is YYEEEE. Trimming took off 2 bases at V and 3 bases at J, with 15 bases between the two ends. The CDR3 is 16 amino acids. As DNA, the CDR3 is TGTGCCAGCAGCTTTTCAACAGGGTCCAACAATCAGCCCCAGCATTTT. It is translated as CASSFSTGSNNQPQHF.